The clone carrying this T cell receptor (beta chain) was observed a few times. Time point specified: newly diagnosed GD, antithyroid drugs for less than 3 months. RNA isolated from PBMCs was used to make the TCR library. This record belongs to a study of regulatory T cells in long-lasting Graves disease. Construction of the TCR beta libraries employed iRepertoire HTBI primers in conjunction with Arm-PCR of CDR3 regions. Each CDR3 protein is one row after TCRdb ran MiXCR on the multiplex PCR reads. The profile covers 560,000 or so distinct CDR3 sequences, with about 15% appearing a single time and around 13% taken by the ten largest. Germline CDR1 and CDR2: SQVTM and ANQGSEA. The CDR3 has 19 amino acids. V shed 1 base, J shed 0 bases, and the junction held 15 bases outside the gene matches. The same data also went into a second study, on T cells in Graves' hyperthyroidism and ophthalmopathy.

V is TRBV29-1 and J is TRBJ2-3; 8 nucleotides match TRBD1. Sequenced here: peripheral blood mononuclear cells (PBMCs), sampled at new diagnosis, from a patient treated with antithyroid drugs. The receptor was derived from a man aged 18-30 years with Graves disease. The CDR3 DNA sequence: TGCAGCGTTGAAGGTCTCCTTTCAGCTGGACAGGGTAGCACAGATACGCAGTATTTT. This translates into CSVEGLLSAGQGSTDTQYF.